Listed here are 29 T cell receptor beta chains from one sample, sequenced in a study of OX40 agonist ivuxolimab in advanced cancers. The assay was immunoSEQ multiplex PCR, and TCRdb's table has in-frame clones only and misses some. The sample shows tens of thousands of clones, 86% of them seen only once. Sequencing was performed on CD4+ or CD8+ T cells sorted from blood, taken in a trial of the OX40 agonist ivuxolimab. The origin of the receptors is an adult with an advanced solid tumor such as melanoma, head and neck, liver or kidney cancer.

Only a few counts were recorded for this clone. This chain connects TRBV27 to TRBJ1-2, with D possibly being TRBD1 (6 bases). The CDR3 is 13 residues long. The V end was cut by 10 bases, the J end by 2 bases, with 14 bases between. Germline-derived CDR1 and CDR2 are MNHEY and SMNVEV (reference sequence). CDR3 sequence: CATGGGQNYGYTF. The CDR3 nucleotides are TGTGCCACCGGGGGGGGGCAAAACTATGGCTACACCTTC.

This chain joins TRBV6-1 and TRBJ2-3; TRBD2 might be the D (5 bases). This CDR3 has 14 amino acids. Germline V gene lookup returns CDR1 MNHNS and CDR2 SASEGT. Trimming left V 6 bases short and J 5 bases short, with 15 bases between. CDR3 coding DNA: TGTGCCAGCAGGGGCGGCGGGCCCCGAGATACGCAGTATTTT. Its translation: CASRGGGPRDTQYF.

The chain employs TRBV18 and TRBJ2-1; unclear D gene. Germline-derived CDR1 and CDR2 are KGHSH and LQKENI. The CDR3 contains 13 residues. V lost 0 bases and J lost 9, with 9 bases in between. CDR3 loop: CASSPPLISEQFF. The CDR3 DNA reads TGTGCCAGCTCACCACCTCTGATTTCTGAGCAGTTCTTC.

The gene calls are TRBV7-2 and TRBJ1-1, with D unclear. There are 13 residues in the CDR3. Trimming took off 4 bases at V and 0 bases at J, with 6 bases between the two ends. Germline V CDR1 and CDR2: SGHTA, FQGNSA. The CDR3 nucleotides read TGTGCCAGCAGCTCAGAGATGAACACTGAAGCTTTCTTT. Its protein product is CASSSEMNTEAFF.

The V and J genes are TRBV7-2 and TRBJ2-2, with 8 nucleotides matching TRBD2. J was trimmed by 1 base and V by 7 bases; bases with no gene match: 8. The CDR3 runs to 16 residues. From germline, CDR1 is SGHTA and CDR2 FQGNSA. The chain's CDR3 is CASIRREALNTGELFF. The CDR3 bases are TGTGCCAGCATAAGGCGGGAGGCCCTGAACACCGGGGAGCTGTTTTTT. Full variable domain (outside the CDR3, taken from reference TRBV7-2 and TRBJ2-2): GAGVSQSPSNKVTEKGKDVELRCDPISGHTALYWYRQSLGQGLEFLIYFQGNSAPDKSGLPSDRFSAERTGGSVSTLTIQRTQQEDSAVYLCASIRREALNTGELFFGEGSRLTVL.

The J gene is TRBJ1-1, the V gene TRBV4-3; TRBD1 might be the D (5 bases). CDR1 is LGHNA, CDR2 YSLEER, per germline. The CDR3 covers 14 residues. V dropped 4 bases and J dropped 3 bases, with 12 bases sitting between them. CDR3 amino acids: CASSRTKRDTEAFF. DNA of the CDR3: TGCGCCAGCAGCCGGACAAAAAGGGACACTGAAGCTTTCTTT.

The chain uses TRBV10-3 and TRBJ1-4; D ambiguous. Trimming took off 4 bases at V and 6 bases at J, with 24 bases between the two ends. Germline CDR1 and CDR2: ENHRY and SYGVKD. The CDR3 covers 18 residues. The chain's CDR3 is CAISVPRVDQEADEKLFF. CDR3 bases: TGTGCCATCAGTGTCCCTCGGGTGGACCAAGAAGCCGATGAAAAACTGTTTTTT.

The rearrangement joins TRBV7-2 to TRBJ1-5; TRBD1 matches at 8 bases. The germline V gene encodes CDR1 SGHTA and CDR2 FQGNSA. V gave up 5 bases and J gave up 0 bases; unmatched junction bases: 6. The CDR3 extends over 16 amino acids. CDR3 bases: TGTGCCAGCAGCCAGGGACAGGCCTATAGCAATCAGCCCCAGCATTTT. It yields the protein CASSQGQAYSNQPQHF.

The chain uses TRBV7-9 and TRBJ1-1; the D is unclear. This CDR3 is 11 amino acids long. V was cut by 8 bases and J by 11 bases, with 15 bases left in between. The germline V gene has CDR1 SEHNR and CDR2 FQNEAQ (reference sequence). CDR3: CASDGGIGAFF. The CDR3 DNA is TGTGCCAGCGACGGTGGCATCGGGGCTTTCTTT.

This chain uses TRBV19 with TRBJ2-3, with 8 bases lining up with TRBD2. This CDR3 region has 16 residues. The V gene end was trimmed by 5 bases and the J gene end by 0 bases; junction bases not matched to a gene: 7. The germline gives CDR1 LNHDA, CDR2 SQIVND (reference sequence). The CDR3 reads CASSADRGGSTDTQYF. The DNA of the CDR3 is TGTGCCAGTAGTGCGGACCGGGGGGGAAGCACAGATACGCAGTATTTT.

The chain employs TRBV12-5 and TRBJ1-3; 7 nucleotides align to TRBD1. This CDR3 is 15 amino acids long. Looked up from germline, CDR1 is LGHNT and CDR2 is FRNRAP. The trim removed 6 bases at V and 3 bases at J, leaving 8 bases unmatched. This CDR3 is CASGHRGISGNTIYF. DNA of the CDR3: TGTGCTAGTGGGCACAGGGGAATAAGTGGAAACACCATATATTTT.

CDR3 loop: CASGVLLQETQYF. The DNA for the CDR3 is TGTGCCAGCGGAGTGTTGCTCCAAGAGACCCAGTACTTC. The V call is TRBV6-4, the J call TRBJ2-5; D gene unclear. Per the germline V gene, CDR1 is MRHNA and CDR2 is SNTAGT. The CDR3 is 13 residues long. V was shortened by 8 bases and J by 1 base, with 11 bases between the two germline ends.

The rearrangement uses TRBV28 and TRBJ1-5; 8 bases agree with TRBD1. Trimming at V came to 5 bases and at J to 4 bases, leaving 10 bases not matched to a gene. This CDR3 has 16 amino acids. The germline V gene has CDR1 MDHEN and CDR2 SYDVKM. The chain's CDR3 is CASSPQTGAGNQPQHF. The CDR3 DNA reads as TGTGCCAGCAGTCCACAGACAGGGGCAGGAAATCAGCCCCAGCATTTT.

This chain uses TRBV6-5 with TRBJ2-7, with D possibly TRBD2 on 7 matching bases. In germline, CDR1 is MNHEY, CDR2 SVGAGI. CDR3 length equals 15 residues. The V end was cut by 6 bases, the J end by 2 bases, with 17 bases between. The CDR3 bases are TGTGCCAGCAGGGGGGGCGGGGGTTTCACCTACGAGCAGTACTTC. Translating it yields CASRGGGGFTYEQYF.

V usage is TRBV5-1 and J usage is TRBJ2-5; 11 bases are shared with TRBD2. Germline CDR1 is SGHRS and CDR2 is YFSETQ. The ends lost 4 bases at V and 1 base at J; junction bases unmatched: 6. This CDR3 spans 16 amino acids. CDR3 amino acids: CASSLPSGGIQETQYF. The DNA of the CDR3 is TGCGCCAGCAGCCTACCTAGCGGGGGGATCCAAGAGACCCAGTACTTC.

A single count supports this clone. The chain links TRBV27 to TRBJ1-5, with 7 bases aligning to TRBD1. Germline V gene sequence: CDR1 MNHEY, CDR2 SMNVEV (reference sequence). The length of the CDR3 is 14 residues. Germline trimming cut 2 bases from V and 7 bases from J; bases unmatched to any gene: 5. CDR3 protein: CASSLRQGGQPQHF. The CDR3 nucleotides are TGTGCCAGCAGTTTACGACAGGGTGGACAGCCCCAGCATTTT.

The chain recombines TRBV29-1 with TRBJ1-3; the D is unclear. V was trimmed by 0 bases and J by 4 bases, leaving 13 bases between them. CDR3 length: 15 amino acids. Germline CDR1 is SQVTM and CDR2 is ANQGSEA. The CDR3 here is CSVEDPRGWGNTIYF. CDR3 coding DNA: TGCAGCGTTGAAGATCCCCGGGGATGGGGAAACACCATATATTTT.

The chain combines TRBV29-1 with TRBJ2-7, with D unclear. This CDR3 spans 11 amino acids. Germline V gives CDR1 SQVTM, CDR2 ANQGSEA. The V end was cut by 1 base, the J end by 3 bases, with 4 bases between. CDR3 DNA: TGCAGCGTTGAAGGGAACTACGAGCAGTACTTC. Protein: CSVEGNYEQYF.

The chain is built from TRBV23-1 and TRBJ2-7; D tentatively reads TRBD1 or TRBD2 (5 bases each). TRBV23-1 carries the ORF label, with uncertain function. The V gene lost 3 bases and the J gene lost 7 bases, with 13 bases spanning the gap. CDR3 size: 13 residues. The CDR3 DNA reads as TGCGCCAGCAGTCATTCAGGGACCTTGGAGCAGTACTTC. It translates to CASSHSGTLEQYF.

The chain couples TRBV5-5 to TRBJ1-5; a possible D gene is TRBD1 (5 bases). The CDR3 contains 15 residues. V shed 3 bases and J shed 0 bases, with 10 bases lying between them. Germline CDR1 is SGHKS and CDR2 is YYEKEE (reference sequence). The CDR3 loop is CASSSAGGSNQPQHF. The CDR3 region has the DNA TGTGCCAGCAGCTCGGCCGGGGGTAGCAATCAGCCCCAGCATTTT.

The genes are TRBV29-1 and TRBJ2-4; 7 nucleotides line up with TRBD1. The length of the CDR3 is 13 residues. Germline V lookup: CDR1 SQVTM, CDR2 ANQGSEA. Losses at the gene ends were 6 bases for V and 9 bases for J; bases not matched to a gene: 11. CDR3 sequence reads: CSVVTGSNRIQYF. The CDR3, as DNA: TGCAGCGTAGTGACAGGGTCGAATCGCATTCAGTACTTC.

CDR3 in amino acids: CASSHLQGRESGNTIYF. The CDR3 nucleotides are TGCGCCAGCAGCCACCTACAGGGGCGCGAATCTGGAAACACCATATATTTT. The J gene is TRBJ1-3, the V gene TRBV4-1, with 7 bases identical to TRBD1. The V gene's germline CDR1 is MGHRA and CDR2 YSYEKL. CDR3 length: 17 residues. With 3 bases clipped from V and 1 base from J, the junction kept 9 bases outside the gene matches.

The rearrangement joins TRBV20-1 to TRBJ2-3; 7 positions match TRBD1. V was clipped by 3 bases and J by 7 bases; unmatched bases: 1. Germline-derived CDR1 and CDR2 are DFQATT and SNEGSKA (reference sequence). The CDR3 is 11 amino acids. Here the CDR3 reads CSASRGYTQYF. CDR3 sequence (DNA): TGCAGTGCTAGCAGGGGGTATACGCAGTATTTT.

The V and J genes are TRBV6-1 and TRBJ2-5, with D tentatively TRBD2 (6 bases). Trimming took 4 bases from V and 2 from J, leaving 14 bases between them. The CDR3 runs 15 residues. The germline gives CDR1 MNHNS, CDR2 SASEGT. CDR3 in DNA: TGTGCCAGCAGTGTATTCGGGACTTCGCAAGAGACCCAGTACTTC. This translates into CASSVFGTSQETQYF.

This clone was observed a single time. The chain has TRBV28 and TRBJ2-1; maybe TRBD1 (5 bases). V lost 6 bases to trimming and J lost 14 bases, with 14 bases between them. The CDR3 runs 11 residues. Germline loops: CDR1 MDHEN, CDR2 SYDVKM. CDR3 protein: CASSRQGWEFF. In nucleotides, the CDR3 is TGTGCCAGCAGCCGCCAGGGTTGGGAGTTCTTC.

The chain couples TRBV27 to TRBJ2-5; possibly TRBD1 for D (5 bases). Per the germline V gene, CDR1 is MNHEY and CDR2 is SMNVEV (reference sequence). V was clipped by 3 bases and J by 3 bases, with 11 bases between them. The CDR3 consists of 14 residues. Written as DNA, the CDR3 is TGTGCCAGCAGTTTTACCAGGGATGAAGAGACCCAGTACTTC. Translated: CASSFTRDEETQYF.

In the case of this clone: A read error may account for a junction end that differs from germline. The V call is TRBV6-5, the J call TRBJ2-5; D uncertain. CDR3 length: 11 residues. Germline V lookup: CDR1 MNHEY, CDR2 SVGAGI. DNA for the CDR3: TGTGCCAGCAGTTACCACGAGACCCAGTACTTC. It yields the protein CASSYHETQYF.

This chain uses TRBV18 with TRBJ1-2; tentatively, D is TRBD1 (6 bases). This CDR3 has 14 residues. Germline CDR1 reads KGHSH; CDR2 reads LQKENI. With 1 base removed from V and 7 bases from J, the gap between germline ends came to 13 bases. The CDR3 coding sequence is TGTGCCAGCTCACCACTAGACACAGGGCTTGGCTACACCTTC. This translates into CASSPLDTGLGYTF.

The sample holds a few counts of this clone. This chain links TRBV4-3 with TRBJ1-2, with 11 bases lining up with TRBD1. Germline-derived CDR1 and CDR2 are LGHNA and YSLEER. CDR3 length: 16 residues. The V segment lost 0 bases and the J segment 5 bases; nucleotides outside the gene matches: 5. This CDR3 reads CASSQDPGTGGYGYTF. CDR3 DNA: TGCGCCAGCAGCCAAGACCCCGGGACAGGGGGGTATGGCTACACCTTC.